These T cell receptor beta chains were read from a single sample in a study of OX40 agonist ivuxolimab in advanced cancers. Some clones are missing from TCRdb's copy, which holds only in-frame ones; the method was immunoSEQ multiplex PCR. The table records roughly 23,000 clones, 80% to 85% of them present only once. Sequences were derived from CD4+ or CD8+ T cells sorted from blood, sampled in a trial of the OX40 agonist ivuxolimab. These receptors came from an adult with an advanced solid tumor such as melanoma, head and neck, liver or kidney cancer. CDR3s include the opening cysteine and the closing phenylalanine or tryptophan. The D gene is left open where the match is weak. For some rows the clone size is stated as once, few or many, or as a class when expanded; others skip it.

j_call v_call d_call clone_size cdr3_nt cdr3_aa
TRBJ2-3 TRBV5-6 TRBD2 . TGTGCCAGCAGCCGACCGACTAGCGGGAGGGATGATACGCAGTATTTT CASSRPTSGRDDTQYF
TRBJ2-5 TRBV7-6 . . TGTGCCAGCAGCTTAGGTTCGGAGACCCAGTACTTC CASSLGSETQYF
TRBJ2-2 TRBV6-5 . . TGTGCCAGCAGTTATGGAGAAAACGGGGAGCTGTTTTTT CASSYGENGELFF
TRBJ2-3 TRBV28 TRBD1 once TGTGCCAGCAGTACCCGCCTTGGGACAGGGACTACAGATACGCAGTATTTT CASSTRLGTGTTDTQYF
TRBJ2-5 TRBV7-9 . . TGTGCCAGCAGCCTCGGGATCCTCCAAGAGACCCAGTACTTC CASSLGILQETQYF
TRBJ1-1 TRBV7-5 . . TGTGCCAGAAGCCCCGTCGGCCAGGGGCGGACTGAAGCTTTCTTT CARSPVGQGRTEAFF
TRBJ1-1 TRBV5-4 . . TGTGCCAGCAGGTTGGGGGACGGCACTGAAGCTTTCTTT CASRLGDGTEAFF
TRBJ2-3 TRBV10-1 TRBD2 . TGCGCCAGCAGTGACTCTAGCGGGGGAGCAGATACGCAGTATTTT CASSDSSGGADTQYF
TRBJ2-7 TRBV10-2 TRBD2 . TGCGCCAGCAGTGAGTCAACTAGCGCCTACGAGCAGTACTTC CASSESTSAYEQYF
TRBJ1-5 TRBV27 . . TGTGCCAGCAGTTTAGTAGGGGGATATCAGCCCCAGCATTTT CASSLVGGYQPQHF
TRBJ2-7 TRBV4-1 . . TGCGCCAGCAGCCCACCCAACAGGGCCTACGAGCAGTACTTC CASSPPNRAYEQYF
TRBJ2-2 TRBV27 . . TGTGCCAGCAAAAGGGGGGCAGGCCTGAACACCGGGGAGCTGTTTTTT CASKRGAGLNTGELFF
TRBJ1-5 TRBV15 TRBD1 once TGTGCCACCAGCAGAGACAGGGGGCCGGATCAGCCCCAGCATTTT CATSRDRGPDQPQHF
TRBJ2-3 TRBV5-1 TRBD1 . TGCGCCAGCAGCCCAATATTCCTCCGACAGGGAACTACAGATACGCAGTATTTT CASSPIFLRQGTTDTQYF
TRBJ2-6 TRBV6-5 . . TGTGCCAGCAGTGCCCCCGGGGCCAACGTCCTGACTTTC CASSAPGANVLTF
TRBJ1-1 TRBV15 TRBD1 . TGTGCCACCAGCACCAGGAGGGGGCCAGTCATGAACACTGAAGCTTTCTTT CATSTRRGPVMNTEAFF
TRBJ2-2 TRBV7-2 TRBD2 . TGTGCCAGCAGCTTAGAGGCGGGGGGGACCGGGGAGCTGTTTTTT CASSLEAGGTGELFF
TRBJ2-2 TRBV2 . . TGTGCCAGCAGGAAAACAGGGACGAACACCGGGGAGCTGTTTTTT CASRKTGTNTGELFF
TRBJ2-4 TRBV5-1 . . TGCGCCAGCAGCTTGGCCGCACAGGCCCTGGCCAAAAACATTCAGTACTTC CASSLAAQALAKNIQYF
TRBJ2-7 TRBV6-5 TRBD1 . TGTGCCAGCAGTTACTCTGGAGGACAGGCTTCCTACGAGCAGTACTTC CASSYSGGQASYEQYF
TRBJ2-3 TRBV7-2 TRBD2 . TGTGCCAGCAGCCCCCCCTGGGGACTAGCGGGAGGGCCCCCAGATACGCAGTATTTT CASSPPWGLAGGPPDTQYF
TRBJ1-3 TRBV7-6 TRBD1 few TGTGCCAGCAGCCCGGACAGGGTTGGAAACACCATATATTTT CASSPDRVGNTIYF
TRBJ2-7 TRBV23-1 . . TGCGTCAGCAGTCAAGGGCCCTCCTACGAGCAGTACTTC CVSSQGPSYEQYF
TRBJ1-2 TRBV7-9 . . TGTGCCAGCAGCTTAGACGGGACAGGCTACACCTTC CASSLDGTGYTF
TRBJ1-1 TRBV9 . few TGTGCCAGCAGCGCTTCGGAGGGTGAAGCTTTCTTT CASSASEGEAFF
TRBJ1-1 TRBV6-1 . . TGTGCCAGCAGTGAGGGGTCCTTAATGAACACTGAAGCTTTCTTT CASSEGSLMNTEAFF
TRBJ2-2 TRBV9 . . TGTGCCAGCAGCGACCGGTGGGGGGAGCTGTTTTTT CASSDRWGELFF
TRBJ2-1 TRBV9 . . TGTGCCAGCAGCGTAGCTCTAGCTGGGTACAATGAGCAGTTCTTC CASSVALAGYNEQFF
TRBJ1-1 TRBV19 . once TGTGCCAGTAGTATCCCCTCTAGGGCTTCGGGTGGCACTGAAGCTTTCTTT CASSIPSRASGGTEAFF
TRBJ1-5 TRBV7-7 . medium-sized TGTGCTAGCAGCTTAGACCCTAATCAGCCCCAGCATTTT CASSLDPNQPQHF
TRBJ2-4 TRBV28 TRBD1 . TGTGCCAGCACCTTGGGGGACAGGGAGGTTCATTGGGCCAAAAACATTCAGTACTTC CASTLGDREVHWAKNIQYF
TRBJ2-1 TRBV15 TRBD2 . TGTGCCACCAGCAGGGGGACTAGCGGACACAATGAGCAGTTCTTC CATSRGTSGHNEQFF
TRBJ1-2 TRBV29-1 . . TGCAGCGTTTGGGGGGTCGGGGCACGAGGCTACACCTTC CSVWGVGARGYTF
TRBJ1-1 TRBV25-1 TRBD1 . TGTGCCAGCAGTGAATATGGGACAGCCATGAACACTGAAGCTTTCTTT CASSEYGTAMNTEAFF
TRBJ1-5 TRBV4-3 . . TGCGCCAGCAGCCAAGATGGTCCTGGGGGTTGGCGCAATCAGCCCCAGCATTTT CASSQDGPGGWRNQPQHF
TRBJ1-5 TRBV6-5 TRBD1 . TGTGCCAGCAGCGCCCGGGACAGGGGTAATCAGCCCCAGCATTTT CASSARDRGNQPQHF
TRBJ2-1 TRBV6-5 . . TGTGCCAGCAGTTACGCTGAAGACAATGAGCAGTTCTTC CASSYAEDNEQFF
TRBJ1-4 TRBV27 TRBD1 . TGTGCCAGCAGTTTACGGACAGGGATCGGTGAAAAACTGTTTTTT CASSLRTGIGEKLFF
TRBJ2-2 TRBV9 TRBD2 . TGTGCCAGCAGCGAAAGGGCTAGCGGGGGAGACACCGGGGAGCTGTTTTTT CASSERASGGDTGELFF
TRBJ2-7 TRBV9 . . TGTGCCAGCAGCGTAGGAGGAGGCTTTGCGGGAAGCAACGAGCAGTACTTC CASSVGGGFAGSNEQYF